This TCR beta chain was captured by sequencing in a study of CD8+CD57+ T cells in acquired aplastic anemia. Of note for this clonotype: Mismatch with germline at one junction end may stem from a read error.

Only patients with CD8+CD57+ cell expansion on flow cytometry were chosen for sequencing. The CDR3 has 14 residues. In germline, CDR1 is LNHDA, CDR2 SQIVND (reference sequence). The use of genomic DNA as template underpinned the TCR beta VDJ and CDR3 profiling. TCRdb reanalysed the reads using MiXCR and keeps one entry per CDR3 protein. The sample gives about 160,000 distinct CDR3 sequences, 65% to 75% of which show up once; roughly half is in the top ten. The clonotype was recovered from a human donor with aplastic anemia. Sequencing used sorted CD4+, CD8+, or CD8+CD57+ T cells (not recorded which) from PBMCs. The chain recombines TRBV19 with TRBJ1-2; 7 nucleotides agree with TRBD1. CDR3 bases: TGTACCAGTAGTATGGGGCCAGGGGGAAATGGCTACACCTTC. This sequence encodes CTSSMGPGGNGYTF.